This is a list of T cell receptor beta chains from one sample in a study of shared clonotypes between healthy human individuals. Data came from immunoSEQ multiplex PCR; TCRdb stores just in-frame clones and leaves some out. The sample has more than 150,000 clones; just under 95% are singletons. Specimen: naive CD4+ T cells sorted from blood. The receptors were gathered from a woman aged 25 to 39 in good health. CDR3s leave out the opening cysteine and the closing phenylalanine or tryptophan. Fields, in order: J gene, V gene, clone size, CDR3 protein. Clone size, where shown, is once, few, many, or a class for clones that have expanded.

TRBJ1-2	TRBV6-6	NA	ASRTNYGYT
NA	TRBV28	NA	ASREGGVRHEQY
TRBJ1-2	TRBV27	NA	ASSFVAGQGVGYT
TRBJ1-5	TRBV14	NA	ASSQEGFQPQH
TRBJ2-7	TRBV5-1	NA	ASTPLTPHYEQY
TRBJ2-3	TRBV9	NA	ASSVEDRTLADTQY
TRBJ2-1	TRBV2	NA	ASSEVYEQF
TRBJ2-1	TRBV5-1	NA	ASSLVGLDNNEQF
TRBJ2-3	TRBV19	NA	ASSLPPADTQY
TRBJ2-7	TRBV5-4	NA	ASSYPRDRSSYEQY
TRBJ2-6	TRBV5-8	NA	ASTALSSGANVLT
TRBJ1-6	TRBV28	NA	ASSLEPGAPNSPLH
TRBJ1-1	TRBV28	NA	ASRAGTLNTEAF
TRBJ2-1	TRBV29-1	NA	SVGSNLLYEQF
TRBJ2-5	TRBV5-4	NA	ASSLAAGVQETQY
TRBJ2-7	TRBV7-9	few	ASRQPRSYEQY
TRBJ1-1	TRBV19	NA	ASSISQNTEAF
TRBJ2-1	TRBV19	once	ASRPGLAKYNEQF
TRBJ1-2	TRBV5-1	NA	ASSLAGQGWYGYT
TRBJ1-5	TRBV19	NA	ASRHYWRNSNQPQH
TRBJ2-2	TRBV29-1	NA	SVGQLNTGELF
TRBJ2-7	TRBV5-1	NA	ASSLSAGPGSYEQY
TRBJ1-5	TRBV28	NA	ASSLSGGSSNQPQH
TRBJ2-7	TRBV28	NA	ASSFDRGSSYEQY
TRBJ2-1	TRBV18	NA	ASSPPGAEEYNEQF
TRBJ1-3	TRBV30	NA	AWRVQSSGNTIY
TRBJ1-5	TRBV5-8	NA	ASSPGNQPQH
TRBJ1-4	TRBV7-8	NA	ASSLDRVLVSRSSANEKLF